Shown below are 21 T cell receptor beta chains from a single sample sequenced in a study of blood T cells in healthy people across ages. A second PCR, run for roughly 7 to 12 cycles, used a sample-barcoded 5' primer plus a J-beta primer mix. TCRdb analysed the 5' RACE reads with MiXCR anew, one entry per CDR3 protein. In the table there are some 890,000 distinct CDR3 sequences, under 35% of which are singletons. These same records also appear under a second study, on T cells of mothers and their children.

The sample comprised blood. The receptor source for this set is a woman between 40 and 55 years old in good health.

This clonotype showed up many times. The J gene is TRBJ2-7, the V gene TRBV7-9; 13 bases match TRBD2. With V trimmed by 1 base and J by 3 bases, 3 bases remained unmatched. The germline V gene has CDR1 SEHNR and CDR2 FQNEAQ (reference sequence). The CDR3 spans 16 residues. CDR3 sequence: CASSLVRTSGGYEQYF. The CDR3 nucleotides read TGTGCCAGCAGCTTAGTTAGGACTAGCGGGGGCTACGAGCAGTACTTC.

The chain employs TRBV7-9 and TRBJ1-1; D call uncertain. Germline lookup yields CDR1 SEHNR and CDR2 FQNEAQ (reference sequence). The CDR3 runs 15 residues. V was pared by 2 bases and J by 11 bases, with 21 bases between. In DNA form, the CDR3 reads TGTGCCAGCAGCTTATCTGGCTGGCCCCCGGATGCCGCTTTCTTT. This translates into CASSLSGWPPDAAFF. Using reference TRBV7-9 and TRBJ1-1 for the parts outside the CDR3, the full variable domain is DTGVSQNPRHKITKRGQNVTFRCDPISEHNRLYWYRQTLGQGPEFLTYFQNEAQLEKSRLLSDRFSAERPKGSFSTLEIQRTEQGDSAMYLCASSLSGWPPDAAFFGQGTRLTVV.

This clonotype was counted once. One junction end disagrees with the germline gene, perhaps due to a read error. J is TRBJ2-7 and V is TRBV28; D not resolved. The germline V gene encodes CDR1 MDHEN and CDR2 SYDVKM. This CDR3 contains 15 residues. CDR3 coding DNA: TGTACCAGCAGCTTAGGGCCAGGATGGGGATACGAGCAGTACTTC. The encoded protein is CTSSLGPGWGYEQYF.

The chain joins TRBV4-1 to TRBJ2-3; no clear D gene. CDR3 length: 16 amino acids. Germline lookup yields CDR1 MGHRA and CDR2 YSYEKL. Trimming shortened V by 1 base and J by 0 bases, and 11 bases separated the two germline ends. CDR3 loop: CASSQAASPSTDTQYF. The CDR3 bases are TGCGCCAGCAGCCAAGCTGCCTCCCCTAGCACAGATACGCAGTATTTT.

The table lists this clonotype with a few counts. A much larger clone lies one base from this, so it may be a read error. CDR3 coding DNA: TGTGCCACCAGCAAGAAGGACAGCAGTGAGCAGTTCTTC. Its protein is CATSKKDSSEQFF. The chain employs TRBV24-1 and TRBJ2-1; a weak D match, TRBD1 (6 bases). V was trimmed by 7 bases and J by 9 bases, leaving 15 bases between them. Germline V CDR1 and CDR2: KGHDR, SFDVKD. The length of the CDR3 is 13 residues.

The rearrangement links TRBV7-9 to TRBJ1-1; perhaps TRBD1 as D (5 bases). Germline lookup yields CDR1 SEHNR and CDR2 FQNEAQ (reference sequence). The V end lost 4 bases, the J end lost 4 bases, and 16 bases lay between the germline ends. This CDR3 spans 15 amino acids. The CDR3 loop is CASSSQGFGTTEAFF. The CDR3, as DNA: TGTGCCAGCAGCTCCCAAGGGTTTGGGACCACTGAAGCTTTCTTT. The whole variable domain, remainder taken from reference TRBV7-9 and TRBJ1-1, is DTGVSQNPRHKITKRGQNVTFRCDPISEHNRLYWYRQTLGQGPEFLTYFQNEAQLEKSRLLSDRFSAERPKGSFSTLEIQRTEQGDSAMYLCASSSQGFGTTEAFFGQGTRLTVV.

This clonotype was seen many times. The chain uses TRBV7-3 and TRBJ1-6, with D possibly being TRBD1 (5 bases). V was cut by 6 bases and J by 6 bases, with 12 bases left in between. The CDR3 is 14 residues long. The germline V gene encodes CDR1 SGHTA and CDR2 FQGTGA. The CDR3 nucleotides read TGTGCCAGCAGTTCGGGACTGCTTAATTCACCCCTCCACTTT. It encodes CASSSGLLNSPLHF.

This clonotype was seen ten or more times. This chain joins TRBV4-3 and TRBJ2-3; 7 nucleotides line up with TRBD2. Germline-derived CDR1 and CDR2 are LGHNA and YSLEER. Unmatched junction bases numbered 5, after V lost 1 base and J lost 1 base. There are 16 residues in the CDR3. CDR3 in DNA: TGCGCCAGCAGCCAAGGTCTAGCGGCACGCACAGATACGCAGTATTTT. It is translated as CASSQGLAARTDTQYF.

A remark on this clonotype: A read error may be the cause here, since a much bigger clone is one base away. This chain joins TRBV27 and TRBJ2-7; 9 bases agree with TRBD1. Germline V gene sequence: CDR1 MNHEY, CDR2 SMNVEV (reference sequence). J gave up 5 bases and V 6 bases, and 8 bases lay outside the gene matches. This CDR3 region has 14 residues. CDR3 sequence (DNA): TGTGCCAGCAGGGCCGGGACAGGGCGCCACGAGCAGTACTTC. Encoded protein: CASRAGTGRHEQYF.

The chain joins TRBV28 to TRBJ2-4; the D gene is possibly TRBD2 (6 bases). This CDR3 is built from 14 residues. In germline, CDR1 is MDHEN, CDR2 SYDVKM. The V gene lost 6 bases and the J gene lost 8 bases, with 17 bases spanning the gap. The CDR3 protein is CASRPRGGADIQYF. The CDR3 DNA sequence: TGTGCCAGCAGGCCCCGAGGAGGGGCGGACATTCAGTACTTC. The full variable domain, its missing parts supplied by reference TRBV28 and TRBJ2-4, is DVKVTQSSRYLVKRTGEKVFLECVQDMDHENMFWYRQDPGLGLRLIYFSYDVKMKEKGDIPEGYSVSREKKERFSLILESASTNQTSMYLCASRPRGGADIQYFGAGTRLSVL.

Only a few counts were recorded for this clonotype. The genes are TRBV6-5 and TRBJ1-1; D is undetermined. This CDR3 is built from 17 residues. From germline, CDR1 is MNHEY and CDR2 SVGAGI. Trimming shortened V by 2 bases and J by 3 bases, and 19 bases separated the two germline ends. This CDR3 reads CASSYRPGVFKDTEAFF. The CDR3 region has the DNA TGTGCCAGCAGTTACCGTCCAGGAGTCTTCAAGGACACTGAAGCTTTCTTT.

The gene calls are TRBV12-3 or TRBV12-4 and TRBJ1-2; the match to TRBD1 covers 7 bases. The V and J ends lost 6 bases and 4 bases, in that order; junction bases with no gene match: 14. The CDR3 consists of 16 residues. In DNA, the CDR3 is TGTGCCAGCAGCTCCCGGGCCGGGACAGATTGCTATGGCTACACCTTC. Amino acid sequence: CASSSRAGTDCYGYTF.

The chain combines TRBV7-8 with TRBJ2-1; 10 bases map to TRBD2. Per the germline V gene, CDR1 is SGHVS and CDR2 is FQNEAQ. This CDR3 has 19 amino acids. V dropped 2 bases and J dropped 4; count of bases not matched to a gene: 14. CDR3 protein: CASSLRAMGLALIYNEQFF. The DNA of the CDR3 is TGTGCCAGCAGCTTAAGGGCCATGGGACTAGCGTTGATATACAATGAGCAGTTCTTC.

As regards this clonotype: Germline and junction disagree at one end, which may indicate a read error. The chain combines TRBV3-1 with TRBJ2-4, with 8 bases fitting TRBD2. Germline V CDR1 and CDR2: LGHDT, YNNKEL (reference sequence). The CDR3 totals 15 residues. CDR3 protein: CASSQNSGLVSIRYF. Here the CDR3 DNA reads TGTGCCAGCAGCCAGAACTCGGGACTAGTTTCCATTCGGTACTTC.

Many counts were recorded for this clonotype. The chain joins TRBV6-2 or TRBV6-3 to TRBJ2-3; 7 bases are a match to TRBD1. J gave up 6 bases and V 10 bases, and 10 bases lay outside the gene matches. This CDR3 is 13 amino acids long. The V gene's germline CDR1 is MNHEY and CDR2 SVGEGT. Here the CDR3 reads CATQEGAGDTQYF. The CDR3 DNA reads TGTGCCACCCAAGAGGGGGCAGGTGATACGCAGTATTTT.

The rearrangement joins TRBV14 to TRBJ1-2, with 7 nucleotides matching TRBD1. V lost 6 bases, J lost 2 bases, and 6 bases stayed unmatched. The CDR3 runs to 14 residues. Germline V gene data show CDR1 as SGHDN and CDR2 as FVKESK. CDR3 sequence reads: CASSSGQVNYGYTF. The CDR3 region has the DNA TGTGCCAGCAGTTCCGGACAGGTCAACTATGGCTACACCTTC.

This chain links TRBV14 with TRBJ1-6; D perhaps matches TRBD1 (6 bases). Germline V CDR1 and CDR2: SGHDN, FVKESK. The V end lost 0 bases, the J end lost 4 bases, and 10 bases lay between the germline ends. The CDR3 is 16 residues long. CDR3 DNA: TGTGCCAGCAGCCAAGATTGGCAGGGGTATAATTCACCCCTCCACTTT. Translating gives CASSQDWQGYNSPLHF.

This chain's CDR3 is CASSQRDRGYGYTF. The CDR3 coding sequence is TGCGCCAGCAGCCAACGGGACAGAGGATATGGCTACACCTTC. The chain recombines TRBV5-1 with TRBJ1-2, with 7 positions matching TRBD1. This CDR3 is built from 14 residues. CDR1 SGHRS and CDR2 YFSETQ come from the germline V gene. J was trimmed by 5 bases and V by 4 bases; bases with no gene match: 8.

This clonotype was recorded many times. CDR3 region: CASSRLGGTYEQYF. In DNA, the CDR3 is TGTGCCAGCTCCCGGCTAGGTGGAACCTACGAGCAGTACTTC. V and J are TRBV11-2 and TRBJ2-7; D remains ambiguous. Trimming left V 8 bases short and J 2 bases short, with 16 bases between. Germline assignment: CDR1 SGHAT and CDR2 FQNNGV. The CDR3 sequence is 14 residues long.

The chain combines TRBV20-1 with TRBJ2-7; D might be TRBD2 (6 bases). CDR1 is DFQATT and CDR2 is SNEGSKA in the germline V gene (reference sequence). The CDR3 is 15 amino acids. Trimming took 6 bases from V and 1 from J, leaving 19 bases between them. This chain's CDR3 is CSASDSAGRSYEQYF. The CDR3 DNA follows: TGCAGTGCGTCCGATTCGGCGGGGAGGTCCTACGAGCAGTACTTC.

This clonotype was observed a handful of times. This chain uses TRBV5-1 with TRBJ2-3, with 9 bases matching TRBD2. Trimming took 0 bases from V and 4 from J; bases not matched to a gene: 3. Germline V gives CDR1 SGHRS, CDR2 YFSETQ. The CDR3 has 15 residues. The CDR3 DNA sequence: TGCGCCAGCAGCTTGGAGCGGGGGGTTTCAGATACGCAGTATTTT. Translating it yields CASSLERGVSDTQYF.